These T cell receptor beta chains were read from a single sample in a study of blood T cell repertoires in COVID-19. Assay used: immunoSEQ multiplex PCR; TCRdb lists only in-frame clones, some missing. The sample has under 300,000 clones; 70% to 85% are singletons. Sequences were obtained from peripheral blood. The source of these receptors is a man in his forties or fifties who had recovered from COVID-19. Each CDR3 is given with its conserved first and last residue.

j_gene,v_gene,len,CDR3aa
TRBJ2-7,TRBV5-4,14,CASSLSLAGPEQYF
TRBJ1-2,TRBV10-3,13,CAISSTGEYGYTF
TRBJ2-1,TRBV6-5,14,CASKAGDHYNEQFF
TRBJ2-6,TRBV5-1,17,CASSLEVGGAGANVLTF
TRBJ2-1,TRBV3-1/TRBV3-2,18,CASRQRGLAGQDDNEQFF
TRBJ2-7,TRBV5-6,13,CASSQTGGYEQYF
TRBJ2-2,TRBV11-2,16,CASSPSGTDKTGELFF
TRBJ2-7,TRBV29-1,13,CSVGLAGGYEQYF
TRBJ1-5,TRBV19,15,CASSGREYSNQPQHF
TRBJ2-7,TRBV2,16,CASRGGLAGVRYEQYF
TRBJ2-5,TRBV4-3,16,CASSPRGGRGVETQYF
TRBJ2-7,TRBV6-5,13,CASQSGRDHEQYF
TRBJ2-1,TRBV7-2,16,CASSLVAGALSNEQFF
TRBJ2-1,TRBV5-4,13,CAGRTGNYNEQFF
TRBJ1-6,TRBV14,14,CASKGTRGNSPLHF
TRBJ1-6,TRBV19,16,CASTWGRSSYNSPLHF
TRBJ1-1,TRBV5-1,13,CASRQPGVVAAFF
TRBJ2-2,TRBV7-2,16,CASSLVLGQGVGELFF
TRBJ2-3,TRBV14,17,CASSQDKGSYSTDTQYF
TRBJ2-1,TRBV11-3,13,CASSLGASGGQFF
TRBJ2-5,TRBV4-3,14,CASSQDPSGETQYF
TRBJ2-7,TRBV13,14,CASSNSGGPGEQYF
TRBJ1-1,TRBV6-5,15,CASSYSRTGNTEAFF
TRBJ2-2,TRBV18,16,CASSLTSGSSTGELFF
TRBJ2-7,TRBV7-2,19,CASSFRTSGGLISSYEQYF
TRBJ2-5,TRBV24-1,16,CATSDPKANGGETQYF
TRBJ2-3,TRBV18,19,CASSPGLAERRDSTDTQYF
TRBJ1-1,TRBV19,12,CASSILAGIAFF
TRBJ1-2,TRBV7-8,15,CASSLVSGGDYGYTF
TRBJ2-1,TRBV18,14,CASSPGGPYNEQFF
TRBJ2-7,TRBV18,17,CASSPPRRPSGRYEQYF
TRBJ1-2,TRBV10-3,16,CAISEPPDGGSYGYTF
TRBJ2-7,TRBV4-3,14,CASSQEGGSYEQYF
TRBJ1-1,TRBV5-1,15,CASSLIRDRGSEAFF
TRBJ1-6,TRBV19,15,CASSEGLSYNSPLHF
TRBJ2-3,TRBV10-3,16,CAISEFTGGSTDTQYF
TRBJ2-3,TRBV18,14,CASSQSRGTDTQYF
TRBJ2-1,TRBV5-5,18,CASSATPTSGHTYNEQFF
TRBJ1-6,TRBV2,15,CASSVYGGSDSPLHF
TRBJ2-2,TRBV6-4,13,CASSLEVAGELFF
TRBJ2-7,TRBV20-1,11,CSATYSYEQYF
TRBJ1-1,TRBV24-1,17,CATSDLIRGPDGTEAFF
TRBJ2-2,TRBV5-1,15,CASSLDRGRTGELFF
TRBJ2-3,TRBV15,14,CATREELRTDTQYF
TRBJ2-5,TRBV7-6,17,CASSLAPNRDSEETQYF
TRBJ1-2,TRBV3-1/TRBV3-2,13,CASSARAGGGYTF
TRBJ2-1,TRBV5-4,13,CASSLAGAGGQFF
TRBJ2-2,TRBV11-2,16,CASRDSGTRNTGELFF
TRBJ1-1,TRBV3-1/TRBV3-2,14,CASSQDTQGAWAFF
TRBJ2-7,TRBV6-6,15,CASSYSRGHTYEQYF
TRBJ2-1,TRBV20-1,17,CSASLLGLGRTYNEQFF